A selection of T cell receptor beta chains follows, all from one sample in a study of blood T cell repertoires in COVID-19. The assay was immunoSEQ multiplex PCR, and TCRdb's table has in-frame clones only and misses some. The sample consists of tens of thousands of clones, 65% to 90% of them appearing once. The sample consisted of peripheral blood. Receptors were obtained from a human donor in a cohort sampled during active COVID-19. The CDR3 runs from the conserved cysteine through the conserved F or W. The D gene is left open where the match is weak. Where a row states a size, it is once, few, many or the class of an expanded clone; other rows omit it.

clone size	D gene	J gene	V gene	CDR3 protein	CDR3 DNA
.	.	TRBJ2-6	TRBV7-2	CASSRTGANVLTF	TGTGCCAGCAGCCGTACTGGGGCCAACGTCCTGACTTTC
.	.	TRBJ2-7	TRBV2	CASSERSATEQYF	TGTGCCAGCAGTGAAAGGTCAGCGACCGAGCAGTACTTC
once	.	TRBJ1-6	TRBV6-4	CASSSGNYNSPLHF	TGTGCCAGCAGTTCGGGGAATTATAATTCACCCCTCCACTTT
once	TRBD1	TRBJ2-5	TRBV5-3	CARSLAGGWETQYF	TGTGCCAGAAGCTTGGCAGGGGGCTGGGAGACCCAGTACTTC
.	TRBD1	TRBJ2-1	TRBV12-3/TRBV12-4	CASSPRTGQEQFF	TGTGCCAGCAGTCCCCGGACAGGTCAAGAGCAGTTCTTC
.	TRBD1	TRBJ1-5	TRBV7-9	CASSLGQGFEQPQHF	TGTGCCAGCAGCTTGGGACAGGGATTTGAGCAGCCCCAGCATTTT
.	.	TRBJ1-1	TRBV5-1	CASSLAPGTREAFF	TGCGCCAGCAGCCTGGCTCCGGGTACCCGAGAAGCTTTCTTT
.	TRBD1	TRBJ1-2	TRBV5-1	CASSLRGPTYGYTF	TGCGCCAGCAGCTTAAGGGGGCCCACGTATGGCTACACCTTC
.	TRBD2	TRBJ2-7	TRBV9	CASSSRVAGADEQYF	TGTGCCAGCAGCAGCAGGGTAGCGGGAGCGGACGAGCAGTACTTC
once	.	TRBJ2-7	TRBV6-5	CASSKPRGADYEQYF	TGTGCCAGCAGTAAACCACGCGGGGCAGACTACGAGCAGTACTTC
.	TRBD2	TRBJ2-7	TRBV27	CASSPGTSGIEQYF	TGTGCCAGCAGTCCGGGGACTAGCGGGATTGAGCAGTACTTC
.	TRBD1	TRBJ2-1	TRBV5-5	CASSLAGQAVTEQFF	TGTGCCAGCAGCTTGGCCGGACAGGCGGTTACCGAGCAGTTCTTC
.	TRBD1	TRBJ2-2	TRBV11-2	CASRRDSQNTGELFF	TGTGCCAGCAGAAGGGACAGTCAGAACACCGGGGAGCTGTTTTTT
.	.	TRBJ1-1	TRBV27	CASSPTLRGTEAFF	TGTGCCAGCAGCCCCACGCTTAGAGGGACTGAAGCTTTCTTT
once	.	TRBJ2-1	TRBV5-4	CASRRSGAYNEQFF	TGTGCCAGCAGACGATCGGGGGCCTACAATGAGCAGTTCTTC
.	TRBD2	TRBJ2-2	TRBV5-6	CASSLLLAGGQHTGELFF	TGTGCCAGCAGCTTGTTGCTAGCGGGAGGGCAACACACCGGGGAGCTGTTTTTT
.	.	TRBJ2-5	TRBV10-2	CASTRQRSNQETQYF	TGCGCCAGCACTCGGCAGCGGAGTAACCAAGAGACCCAGTACTTC
.	.	TRBJ1-2	TRBV10-3	CAISNREGKDWGYTF	TGTGCCATCTCGAACAGGGAAGGAAAAGACTGGGGCTACACCTTC
few	TRBD2	TRBJ2-7	TRBV14	CASSHRRTLLRGTSLYEQYF	TGTGCCAGCAGCCACCGAAGGACCCTATTAAGGGGGACTAGTCTCTACGAGCAGTACTTC
.	.	TRBJ1-4	TRBV5-1	CASSDPSGDNEKLFF	TGCGCCAGCAGCGACCCGAGCGGGGACAATGAAAAACTGTTTTTT
.	TRBD1	TRBJ1-4	TRBV28	CASSLFAGGREKLFF	TGTGCCAGCAGTTTATTTGCAGGGGGGAGGGAAAAACTGTTTTTT
.	TRBD1	TRBJ2-3	TRBV5-4	CASSFPTGGGTDTQYF	TGTGCCAGCAGCTTTCCAACAGGGGGCGGAACAGATACGCAGTATTTT
.	TRBD2	TRBJ2-1	TRBV19	CASSTLGLLAGSTYNEQFF	TGTGCCAGTAGTACCTTGGGGCTTCTAGCGGGTTCAACCTACAATGAGCAGTTCTTC
.	TRBD2	TRBJ2-1	TRBV14	CASTAGTSLYNEQFF	TGTGCCAGCACCGCCGGGACTAGCCTTTACAATGAGCAGTTCTTC
.	TRBD2	TRBJ2-3	TRBV4-2	CASSLTSGRAEDTQYF	TGTGCCAGCAGCCTCACTAGCGGGAGGGCCGAAGATACGCAGTATTTT
.	TRBD1	TRBJ1-2	TRBV7-2	CASSPGGPNYGYTF	TGTGCCAGCAGCCCAGGGGGCCCAAACTATGGCTACACCTTC
.	.	TRBJ2-5	TRBV7-9	CASSSTQGTLQETQYF	TGTGCCAGCAGCTCGACCCAGGGGACACTCCAAGAGACCCAGTACTTC
once	TRBD2	TRBJ2-5	TRBV5-6	CASSPSGRQIQETQYF	TGTGCCAGCAGCCCAAGCGGGAGGCAGATCCAAGAGACCCAGTACTTC
.	.	TRBJ2-3	TRBV4-3	CASSQDHFTGLSTDTQYF	TGCGCCAGCAGCCAAGACCACTTTACAGGGCTTAGCACAGATACGCAGTATTTT
.	TRBD1	TRBJ2-7	TRBV28	CASSLGTGAHEQYF	TGTGCCAGCAGTTTAGGGACAGGGGCCCACGAGCAGTACTTC
.	.	TRBJ2-1	TRBV6-1	CASSDYVSPYNEQFF	TGTGCCAGCAGTGATTACGTTAGCCCATACAATGAGCAGTTCTTC
.	.	TRBJ1-6	TRBV4-3	CASSQAGQFSSYNSPLHF	TGCGCCAGCAGCCAAGCTGGACAGTTCAGCTCCTATAATTCACCCCTCCACTTT
.	TRBD1	TRBJ2-7	TRBV6-2/TRBV6-3	CASSQTGSSYEQYF	TGTGCCAGCAGTCAGACAGGGAGCTCCTACGAGCAGTACTTC
.	.	TRBJ2-5	TRBV4-2	CASSQAWREAGETQYF	TGTGCCAGCAGCCAAGCCTGGAGGGAGGCGGGGGAGACCCAGTACTTC
.	TRBD2	TRBJ2-7	TRBV5-1	CASSSGLAVSYEQYF	TGCGCCAGCAGCTCGGGACTAGCGGTCTCCTACGAGCAGTACTTC
.	TRBD1	TRBJ1-2	TRBV6-5	CASSRDRGVNYGYTF	TGTGCCAGCAGTAGAGACAGGGGAGTCAACTATGGCTACACCTTC
.	.	TRBJ2-7	TRBV9	CASSADWGVDEQYF	TGTGCCAGCAGCGCCGATTGGGGGGTAGACGAGCAGTACTTC
once	TRBD1	TRBJ1-1	TRBV7-8	CASSPRDRGAEAFF	TGTGCCAGCAGCCCCCGGGACAGGGGAGCTGAAGCTTTCTTT
.	TRBD2	TRBJ2-7	TRBV9	CASSVAPLAGNGEQYF	TGTGCCAGCAGCGTAGCGCCGCTAGCGGGAAATGGCGAGCAGTACTTC
.	.	TRBJ2-1	TRBV7-2	CASQGRRYNEQFF	TGTGCCAGCCAGGGAAGGCGTTACAATGAGCAGTTCTTC
medium-sized	TRBD2	TRBJ2-3	TRBV6-4	CASSDPSGSGTDTQYF	TGTGCCAGCAGTGACCCTAGCGGGAGCGGCACAGATACGCAGTATTTT
.	TRBD2	TRBJ2-1	TRBV6-5	CASRALAGVVNEQFF	TGTGCCAGCCGCGCACTAGCGGGAGTGGTAAATGAGCAGTTCTTC
.	TRBD1	TRBJ2-3	TRBV5-4	CASSSDRAGDTQYF	TGTGCCAGCAGCAGCGACAGGGCCGGGGATACGCAGTATTTT
.	TRBD2	TRBJ2-7	TRBV7-2	CASSSRSGRPSYEQYF	TGTGCCAGCAGCTCCCGAAGCGGGAGGCCCTCCTACGAGCAGTACTTC
.	.	TRBJ2-7	TRBV7-2	CASSFLGGDHYEQYF	TGTGCCAGCAGCTTTTTAGGGGGGGACCACTACGAGCAGTACTTC
once	TRBD2	TRBJ2-5	TRBV29-1	CSAKLAGGPGETQYF	TGCAGCGCTAAACTAGCGGGAGGGCCAGGGGAGACCCAGTACTTC
.	TRBD1	TRBJ2-1	TRBV4-1	CASNRDRDINEQFF	TGCGCCAGCAACAGAGACAGGGATATAAATGAGCAGTTCTTC
.	TRBD2	TRBJ2-1	TRBV4-2	CASSQGVLAVGVEQFF	TGTGCCAGCAGCCAAGGTGTTCTAGCGGTGGGTGTTGAGCAGTTCTTC
.	.	TRBJ1-2	TRBV4-1	CASSQDRAQGPSYGYTF	TGCGCCAGCAGCCAAGATAGGGCCCAGGGGCCCTCCTATGGCTACACCTTC
.	.	TRBJ2-5	TRBV6-5	CASSPPRDLETQYF	TGTGCCAGCAGCCCCCCCAGGGATCTAGAGACCCAGTACTTC